The T cell receptor (beta chain) described here comes from a study of neurological immune-mediated disorders. Study-level results: Phylogenetic grouping assigned the repertoires of 18 of 34 multiple sclerosis patients to a single cluster of related CDR3 sequences. This cluster may be a repertoire-level signature. Private repertoires in all groups were suggested by the finding that expanded clones across subjects shared no CDR3 amino acid sequences. The most TCR clonal expansion was seen in HTLV-1-associated myelopathy, and the least was seen in multiple sclerosis, which fell below healthy controls.

This clonotype was seen at least ten times. The target antigen is unknown. MiXCR was run by TCRdb on the 5' RACE reads, yielding one entry per CDR3 protein. The table shows tens of thousands of distinct CDR3 sequences, with roughly 3.9% occurring only once. Germline CDR1 is SGHRS and CDR2 is YFSETQ. This CDR3 comprises 13 residues. The germline V and J ends were trimmed by 0 bases and 7 bases, with 9 bases remaining between them. PBMCs stored at -80 C, numbering 2 million, were the origin of the unsorted libraries. The V and J genes are TRBV5-1 and TRBJ2-3, with a tentative D call TRBD1 (5 bases). The sample consisted of PBMCs. This receptor was identified in a man younger than 40 with multiple sclerosis. CDR3 DNA: TGCGCCAGCAGCTTGGGGGGCGCAAATACGCAGTATTTT. This sequence encodes CASSLGGANTQYF.